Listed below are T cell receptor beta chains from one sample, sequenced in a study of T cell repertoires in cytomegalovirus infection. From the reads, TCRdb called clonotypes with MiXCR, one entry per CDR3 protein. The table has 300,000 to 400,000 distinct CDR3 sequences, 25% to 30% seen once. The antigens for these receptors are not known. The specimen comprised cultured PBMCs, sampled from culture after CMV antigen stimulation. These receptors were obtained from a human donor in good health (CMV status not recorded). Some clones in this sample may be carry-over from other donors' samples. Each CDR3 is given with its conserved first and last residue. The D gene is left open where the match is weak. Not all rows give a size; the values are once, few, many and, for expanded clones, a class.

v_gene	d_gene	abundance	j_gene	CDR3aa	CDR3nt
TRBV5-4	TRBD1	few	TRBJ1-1	CASSWDRENTEAFF	TGTGCCAGCAGCTGGGACAGGGAGAACACTGAAGCTTTCTTT
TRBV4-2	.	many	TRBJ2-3	CASSPSQRVDTDTQYF	TGTGCCAGCAGCCCCTCCCAGAGGGTAGACACAGATACGCAGTATTTT
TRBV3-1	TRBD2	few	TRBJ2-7	CASSQGTSIREQYF	TGTGCCAGCAGCCAAGGGACTAGCATCCGCGAGCAGTACTTC
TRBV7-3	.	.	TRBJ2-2	CASSDVGELFF	TGTGCCAGCAGCGACGTCGGGGAGCTGTTTTTT
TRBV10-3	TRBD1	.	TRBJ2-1	CAISAGTQGNNEQFF	TGTGCCATCAGCGCCGGGACACAGGGGAACAATGAGCAGTTCTTC
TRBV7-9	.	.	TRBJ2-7	CASSLEGAHEQYF	TGTGCCAGCAGCTTGGAGGGAGCCCACGAGCAGTACTTC
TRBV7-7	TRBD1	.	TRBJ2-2	CASSLGDRVDGELFF	TGTGCCAGCAGCTTGGGGGACAGGGTTGACGGGGAGCTGTTTTTT
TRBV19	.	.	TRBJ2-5	CASSTGTTRIEETQYF	TGTGCCAGTAGTACCGGGACCACTAGAATTGAAGAGACCCAGTACTTC
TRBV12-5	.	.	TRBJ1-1	CASGRDGAENTEAFF	TGTGCTAGTGGCCGTGACGGGGCGGAGAACACTGAAGCTTTCTTT
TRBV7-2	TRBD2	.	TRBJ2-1	CASSRLATSPGEQFF	TGTGCCAGCAGCAGACTAGCGACTTCGCCGGGTGAGCAGTTCTTC
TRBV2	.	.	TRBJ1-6	CASSELSSYNSPLHF	TGTGCCAGCAGTGAATTAAGCTCCTATAATTCACCCCTCCACTTT
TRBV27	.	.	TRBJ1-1	CASKGNTEAFF	TGTGCCAGCAAGGGGAACACTGAAGCTTTCTTT
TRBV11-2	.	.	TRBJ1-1	CASSWGGVNTEAFF	TGTGCCAGCAGCTGGGGGGGAGTGAACACTGAAGCTTTCTTT
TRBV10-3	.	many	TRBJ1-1	CATIKQEGMVNTEAFF	TGTGCCACCATCAAACAGGAGGGGATGGTTAACACTGAAGCTTTCTTT
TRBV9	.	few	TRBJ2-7	CASSVGAGSGPYEQYF	TGTGCCAGCAGCGTAGGGGCAGGATCCGGGCCCTACGAGCAGTACTTC
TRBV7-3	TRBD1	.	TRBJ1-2	CASSRSVSGGEGYTF	TGTGCCAGCAGCCGTTCCGTGTCAGGGGGCGAAGGCTACACCTTC
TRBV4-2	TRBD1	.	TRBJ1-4	CASSSPGTGGEKLFF	TGTGCCAGCAGCTCCCCCGGGACAGGGGGTGAAAAACTGTTTTTT
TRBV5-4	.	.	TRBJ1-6	CASSERTDLIQPLHF	TGTGCCAGCAGCGAACGGACAGACCTAATTCAACCCCTCCACTTT
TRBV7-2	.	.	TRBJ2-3	CASSLSVGGKTDTQYF	TGTGCCAGCAGCTTATCAGTGGGAGGTAAAACAGATACGCAGTATTTT
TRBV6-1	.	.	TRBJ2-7	CASKGGANPYEQYF	TGTGCCAGCAAGGGGGGGGCTAACCCCTACGAGCAGTACTTC
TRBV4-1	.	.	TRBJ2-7	CASSPQGGTYEQYF	TGCGCCAGCAGCCCTCAAGGGGGGACCTACGAGCAGTACTTC
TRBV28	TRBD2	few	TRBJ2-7	CASASGTSGRRTEDEQYF	TGTGCCAGCGCTTCCGGGACTAGCGGGAGAAGGACCGAGGACGAGCAGTACTTC
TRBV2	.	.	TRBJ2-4	CASSRGEAKNIQYF	TGTGCCAGCAGTCGAGGGGAAGCCAAAAACATTCAGTACTTC
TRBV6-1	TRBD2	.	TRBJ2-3	CASSGEGPFTDTQYF	TGTGCCAGCAGTGGGGAGGGTCCTTTCACAGATACGCAGTATTTT
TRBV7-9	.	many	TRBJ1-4	CASSLGQSNEKLFF	TGTGCCAGCAGCTTAGGACAGTCTAATGAAAAACTGTTTTTT
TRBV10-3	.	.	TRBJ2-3	CAISESRDTFSTDTQYF	TGTGCCATCAGTGAGTCAAGGGACACCTTCTCCACAGATACGCAGTATTTT
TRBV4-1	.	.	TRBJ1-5	CASSQDAGRVANQPQHF	TGCGCCAGCAGCCAAGATGCCGGGAGGGTGGCCAATCAGCCCCAGCATTTT
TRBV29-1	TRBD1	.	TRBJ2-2	CSVGTGDTGELFF	TGCAGCGTTGGGACAGGGGACACCGGGGAGCTGTTTTTT
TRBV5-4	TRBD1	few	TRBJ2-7	CASSLGIDRGLYEQYF	TGTGCCAGCAGCTTAGGAATCGACAGGGGGCTTTACGAGCAGTACTTC
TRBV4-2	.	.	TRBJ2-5	CASRRSGTTQGETQYF	TGTGCCAGCAGACGCTCCGGGACTACCCAGGGGGAGACCCAGTACTTC
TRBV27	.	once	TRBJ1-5	CASSLRIQQPQHF	TGTGCCAGCAGTTTACGCATCCAGCAGCCCCAGCATTTT
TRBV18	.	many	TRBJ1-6	CASSPPGGYNSPLHF	TGTGCCAGCTCACCACCAGGGGGCTATAATTCACCCCTCCACTTT
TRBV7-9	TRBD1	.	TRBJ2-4	CASRPSGQGAKNIQYF	TGTGCCAGCAGGCCCTCGGGACAGGGGGCCAAAAACATTCAGTACTTC
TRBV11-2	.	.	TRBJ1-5	CASSLGGTGGNQPQHF	TGTGCCAGCAGCTTAGGTGGAACCGGCGGCAATCAGCCCCAGCATTTT
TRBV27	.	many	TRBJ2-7	CASSGNRDYSDEQYF	TGTGCCAGCAGTGGAAACAGGGATTATTCGGACGAGCAGTACTTC
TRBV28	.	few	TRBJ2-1	CASIRASSYNEQFF	TGTGCCAGCATACGGGCCTCGTCCTACAATGAGCAGTTCTTC